The 25 T cell receptor beta chains in this list originate from one sample, sequenced in a study of cytomegalovirus exposure and HLA in healthy donors. TCRdb keeps only in-frame clones here, not all; method: immunoSEQ multiplex PCR. The sample holds 150,000 to 200,000 clones, around 82% seen once. Sequenced: PBMCs. These receptors all come from a woman between 18 and 30 years old in good health and CMV-seropositive.

This clone was seen a single time. This chain connects TRBV18 to TRBJ2-7, with a tentative D call TRBD2 (5 bases). Trimming took off 3 bases at V and 2 bases at J, with 14 bases between the two ends. The CDR3 covers 15 residues. Germline CDR1 and CDR2: KGHSH and LQKENI. The CDR3 nucleotides read TGTGCCAGCTCACCTGACGGGGTATGGGCCTACGAGCAGTACTTC. Protein product: CASSPDGVWAYEQYF.

The rearrangement uses TRBV2 and TRBJ2-5, with a possible D match to TRBD2 (7 bases). Germline lookup yields CDR1 SNHLY and CDR2 FYNNEI. Trimming left V 5 bases short and J 5 bases short, with 21 bases between. The length of the CDR3 is 16 residues. DNA for the CDR3: TGTGCCAGCAGTTCGGGGGGCTATAGATCGGAGGAGACCCAGTACTTC. Its protein is CASSSGGYRSEETQYF.

The gene calls are TRBV7-9 and TRBJ2-3; 10 nucleotides match TRBD2. Germline CDR1 is SEHNR and CDR2 is FQNEAQ (reference sequence). This CDR3 is built from 18 residues. The ends lost 0 bases at V and 4 bases at J; junction bases unmatched: 10. The CDR3: CASSLASGGPALADTQYF. The CDR3 coding sequence is TGTGCCAGCAGCTTAGCTAGCGGGGGGCCCGCGTTGGCAGATACGCAGTATTTT. Drawing the rest from reference TRBV7-9 and TRBJ2-3, the complete variable domain is DTGVSQNPRHKITKRGQNVTFRCDPISEHNRLYWYRQTLGQGPEFLTYFQNEAQLEKSRLLSDRFSAERPKGSFSTLEIQRTEQGDSAMYLCASSLASGGPALADTQYFGPGTRLTVL.

This clone was seen a single time. The chain joins TRBV27 to TRBJ1-5; no clear D. The CDR3 sequence is 13 residues long. The V gene's germline CDR1 is MNHEY and CDR2 SMNVEV (reference sequence). The V end lost 5 bases, the J end lost 9 bases, and 14 bases lay between the germline ends. CDR3 protein: CASSPSLDRPQHF. DNA for the CDR3: TGTGCCAGCAGTCCTAGCCTGGATCGGCCCCAGCATTTT.

V is TRBV25-1 and J is TRBJ1-2, with a weak D call TRBD1 (6 bases). Trimming removed 3 bases at V and 7 bases at J, with 9 bases between. Germline V gene lookup returns CDR1 MGHDK and CDR2 SYGVNS. The CDR3 has 12 amino acids. The CDR3 region has the DNA TGTGCCAGCAGTGAGCAGGGGAGTGGCTACACCTTC. As protein: CASSEQGSGYTF.

V usage is TRBV25-1 and J usage is TRBJ1-2; D gene uncertain. With 10 bases removed from V and 0 bases from J, the gap between germline ends came to 9 bases. The CDR3 spans 12 residues. The V gene's germline CDR1 is MGHDK and CDR2 SYGVNS. CDR3 sequence: CATEDTNYGYTF. CDR3 DNA: TGTGCCACCGAAGACACTAACTATGGCTACACCTTC.

V gene TRBV9 combines with J gene TRBJ2-7, with D possibly matching TRBD1 (6 bases). Germline V gene data show CDR1 as SGDLS and CDR2 as YYNGEE. The CDR3 has 14 amino acids. The V end was cut by 3 bases, the J end by 7 bases, with 17 bases between. CDR3 in DNA: TGTGCCAGCAGCGCGTCCGGGACATCGCGTGAGCAGTACTTC. Its translation is CASSASGTSREQYF.

The V call is TRBV5-1, the J call TRBJ2-2; perhaps TRBD1 as D (6 bases). V lost 4 bases and J 1 base, leaving 8 bases between the germline ends. From germline, CDR1 is SGHRS and CDR2 YFSETQ. CDR3 length equals 14 residues. The CDR3 region has the DNA TGCGCCAGCAGCACGGGACAGAACACCGGGGAGCTGTTTTTT. It specifies CASSTGQNTGELFF.

This clone was counted only a few times. The chain joins TRBV19 to TRBJ1-2; TRBD1 matches 9 bases. CDR3 length equals 13 residues. Germline lookup yields CDR1 LNHDA and CDR2 SQIVND (reference sequence). J was trimmed by 9 bases and V by 5 bases; bases with no gene match: 7. CDR3 loop: CASSRDRDVRYTF. CDR3 nucleotides: TGTGCCAGTAGTCGGGACAGGGACGTTCGCTACACCTTC. The whole variable domain, remainder taken from reference TRBV19 and TRBJ1-2, is DGGITQSPKYLFRKEGQNVTLSCEQNLNHDAMYWYRQDPGQGLRLIYYSQIVNDFQKGDIAEGYSVSREKKESFPLTVTSAQKNPTAFYLCASSRDRDVRYTFGSGTRLTVV.

The chain is built from TRBV4-1 and TRBJ2-7; 11 bases align to TRBD2. V lost 2 bases, J lost 4 bases, and 1 base stayed unmatched. The germline gives CDR1 MGHRA, CDR2 YSYEKL. CDR3 length: 14 residues. CDR3 in DNA: TGCGCCAGCAGCCAAACTAGCGGGGGATACGAGCAGTACTTC. Protein: CASSQTSGGYEQYF.

This clone has a count of ten or more. The chain couples TRBV4-3 to TRBJ2-6; maybe TRBD1 (6 bases). Germline loops: CDR1 LGHNA, CDR2 YSLEER. Trimming took off 0 bases at V and 1 base at J, with 7 bases between the two ends. The CDR3 has 16 amino acids. The chain's CDR3 is CASSQEGTSGANVLTF. The CDR3, as DNA: TGCGCCAGCAGCCAAGAGGGGACATCTGGGGCCAACGTCCTGACTTTC.

This clone appeared once. The rearrangement uses TRBV5-1 and TRBJ1-2; 8 nucleotides agree with TRBD1. The CDR3 totals 13 residues. V gave up 4 bases and J gave up 7 bases; unmatched junction bases: 6. The germline CDR1 and CDR2 sequences are SGHRS and YFSETQ. The CDR3 DNA reads as TGCGCCAGCAGCGTTGACAGGGGCGGTGGCTACACCTTC. It specifies CASSVDRGGGYTF. The whole variable domain, filled in from reference TRBV5-1 and TRBJ1-2, reads KAGVTQTPRYLIKTRGQQVTLSCSPISGHRSVSWYQQTPGQGLQFLFEYFSETQRNKGNFPGRFSGRQFSNSRSEMNVSTLELGDSALYLCASSVDRGGGYTFGSGTRLTVV.

This sequence joins TRBV14 and TRBJ1-2; D gene unclear. Germline V gene lookup returns CDR1 SGHDN and CDR2 FVKESK. This CDR3 is 15 amino acids long. Trimming removed 1 base from V and 4 bases from J, with 13 bases in between. DNA for the CDR3: TGTGCCAGCAGCCAAGCTGGAGGCCCACTCTATGGCTACACCTTC. Protein sequence: CASSQAGGPLYGYTF.

The rearrangement joins TRBV7-9 to TRBJ2-1; possibly TRBD2 for D (6 bases). The germline gives CDR1 SEHNR, CDR2 FQNEAQ (reference sequence). V was cut by 5 bases and J by 5 bases, with 13 bases left in between. The CDR3 sequence is 14 residues long. Written as DNA, the CDR3 is TGTGCCAGCAGCCCTAGCGCGGCTAACAATGAGCAGTTCTTC. The encoded protein is CASSPSAANNEQFF.

The rearrangement links TRBV7-9 to TRBJ2-7, with D tentatively TRBD2 (5 bases). Germline CDR1 reads SEHNR; CDR2 reads FQNEAQ (reference sequence). V lost 7 bases and J 5 bases, leaving 15 bases between the germline ends. The CDR3 runs to 13 residues. In nucleotides, the CDR3 is TGTGCCAGCACCACGAGGGCCGGGAACGAGCAGTACTTC. Protein: CASTTRAGNEQYF.

The genes are TRBV19 and TRBJ2-3; D might be TRBD2 (5 bases). CDR3 length equals 15 residues. V was clipped by 5 bases and J by 0 bases, with 12 bases between them. Germline CDR1 and CDR2: LNHDA and SQIVND (reference sequence). The CDR3 protein is CASSWVASSTDTQYF. The CDR3 region has the DNA TGTGCCAGTAGTTGGGTAGCGAGTAGCACAGATACGCAGTATTTT. Combining the CDR3 with reference TRBV19 and TRBJ2-3 gives the whole variable domain DGGITQSPKYLFRKEGQNVTLSCEQNLNHDAMYWYRQDPGQGLRLIYYSQIVNDFQKGDIAEGYSVSREKKESFPLTVTSAQKNPTAFYLCASSWVASSTDTQYFGPGTRLTVL.

The rearrangement joins TRBV4-1 to TRBJ2-3; TRBD1 matches 7 bases. The CDR3 extends over 14 amino acids. With V trimmed by 1 base and J by 5 bases, 3 bases remained unmatched. Germline lookup yields CDR1 MGHRA and CDR2 YSYEKL. Here the CDR3 reads CASSQVGGLDTQYF. The CDR3 DNA reads as TGCGCCAGCAGCCAAGTAGGGGGCCTAGATACGCAGTATTTT.

The chain employs TRBV5-1 and TRBJ1-3; 9 bases fit TRBD1. The germline V gene has CDR1 SGHRS and CDR2 YFSETQ. V trimming: 0 bases; J trimming: 5 bases; junction bases outside the gene matches: 6. CDR3 length equals 16 residues. The CDR3 region has the DNA TGCGCCAGCAGCTTGGCGTTACAGGGGGCAAGAAACACCATATATTTT. This sequence encodes CASSLALQGARNTIYF.

The V call is TRBV4-2, the J call TRBJ2-2; D may be TRBD1 (6 bases). Per germline, CDR1 LGHNA and CDR2 YNFKEQ. The ends were cut back, 4 bases at V and 3 bases at J, with 9 bases in the middle. The CDR3 has 14 residues. CDR3 protein: CASSRDIDTGELFF. CDR3 DNA: TGTGCCAGCAGCCGGGACATAGACACCGGGGAGCTGTTTTTT.

The V and J genes are TRBV7-9 and TRBJ1-2, with TRBD1 as a possible D gene (6 bases). The CDR3 is 18 amino acids. The germline CDR1 and CDR2 sequences are SEHNR and FQNEAQ (reference sequence). V was trimmed by 4 bases and J by 8 bases, leaving 29 bases between them. This CDR3 reads CASSYPTGRGDMRLGYTF. The CDR3 DNA reads TGTGCCAGCAGCTATCCGACAGGACGCGGCGATATGAGATTAGGCTACACCTTC.

This rearrangement joins TRBV15 to TRBJ1-4; no clear D. The CDR3 is made up of 17 amino acids. Trimming left V 3 bases short and J 0 bases short, with 14 bases between. Germline V gene data show CDR1 as LNHNV and CDR2 as YYDKDF (reference sequence). CDR3 residues: CATSSSGIGATNEKLFF. The CDR3 nucleotides are TGTGCCACCAGCAGTAGCGGAATTGGTGCAACTAATGAAAAACTGTTTTTT.

This clone was seen a few times. The V and J genes are TRBV6-5 and TRBJ1-6, with D maybe TRBD1 (5 bases). Trimming removed 6 bases at V and 10 bases at J, with 13 bases between. Germline V gene data show CDR1 as MNHEY and CDR2 as SVGAGI. This CDR3 has 13 residues. The CDR3 protein is CASSRQGGSPLHF. The CDR3 DNA reads as TGTGCCAGCAGCCGGCAGGGCGGATCACCCCTCCACTTT.

This clone was seen only a few times. V is TRBV2 and J is TRBJ1-6, with D possibly being TRBD1 (5 bases). Germline V CDR1 and CDR2: SNHLY, FYNNEI. The CDR3 has 14 amino acids. V lost 4 bases and J lost 8, with 12 bases in between. The CDR3 DNA reads TGTGCCAGCAGTGGGTCCAGGGTTGATTCACCCCTCCACTTT. It encodes CASSGSRVDSPLHF. The variable domain in full, with the rest retrieved from reference TRBV2 and TRBJ1-6, is EPEVTQTPSHQVTQMGQEVILRCVPISNHLYFYWYRQILGQKVEFLVSFYNNEISEKSEIFDDQFSVERPDGSNFTLKIRSTKLEDSAMYFCASSGSRVDSPLHFGNGTRLTVT.

The chain recombines TRBV6-5 with TRBJ1-4, with TRBD1 matching 8 bases. V was clipped by 4 bases and J by 14 bases; unmatched bases: 9. The CDR3 extends over 13 amino acids. CDR1 and CDR2 (germline): MNHEY, SVGAGI. The CDR3 sequence: CASSFHDRGYLFF. The DNA of the CDR3 is TGTGCCAGCAGTTTCCATGACAGGGGATATCTGTTTTTT.

The chain has TRBV9 and TRBJ2-2; tentative D call: TRBD2 (5 bases). With 3 bases removed from V and 6 bases from J, the gap between germline ends came to 9 bases. The CDR3 length is 13 residues. Germline lookup yields CDR1 SGDLS and CDR2 YYNGEE. The chain's CDR3 is CASSAPGSGELFF. CDR3 nucleotide sequence: TGTGCCAGCAGCGCCCCGGGGTCCGGGGAGCTGTTTTTT.